These 2 T cell receptor beta chains were all obtained from the same sample, sequenced in a study of Ad26.COV2.S vaccination and SARS-CoV-2 variants. The table came from immunoSEQ multiplex PCR; TCRdb's copy has only in-frame clones and leaves some out. The table has roughly 350,000 clones, about 88% seen once. Treatment of the sample: roughly 20 received Ad26.COV2.S at low or high dose, single or two shots; roughly five received placebo; per-sample allocation not given. All samples were drawn on day 63, counting from the first vaccine or placebo injection. The sequences come from peripheral blood, collected in a trial of Ad26.COV2.S vaccine versus placebo. The source of these receptors is a person aged 18-60 years who received the Ad26.COV2.S COVID-19 vaccine or a placebo.

The chain uses TRBV2 and TRBJ1-2; no clear D. Germline CDR1 is SNHLY and CDR2 is FYNNEI. This CDR3 contains 12 residues. V was shortened by 2 bases and J by 6 bases, with 7 bases between the two germline ends. CDR3 nucleotide sequence: TGTGCCAGCAGTGAAAGGAAGGATGGCTACACCTTC. Its protein product is CASSERKDGYTF.

The chain combines TRBV7-2 with TRBJ1-1; D call uncertain. This CDR3 region has 13 residues. Trimming took 3 bases from V and 1 from J, leaving 6 bases between them. The germline CDR1 and CDR2 sequences are SGHTA and FQGNSA. The CDR3 loop reads CASSLIANTEAFF. The CDR3 nucleotides are TGTGCCAGCAGCTTGATTGCGAACACTGAAGCTTTCTTT.